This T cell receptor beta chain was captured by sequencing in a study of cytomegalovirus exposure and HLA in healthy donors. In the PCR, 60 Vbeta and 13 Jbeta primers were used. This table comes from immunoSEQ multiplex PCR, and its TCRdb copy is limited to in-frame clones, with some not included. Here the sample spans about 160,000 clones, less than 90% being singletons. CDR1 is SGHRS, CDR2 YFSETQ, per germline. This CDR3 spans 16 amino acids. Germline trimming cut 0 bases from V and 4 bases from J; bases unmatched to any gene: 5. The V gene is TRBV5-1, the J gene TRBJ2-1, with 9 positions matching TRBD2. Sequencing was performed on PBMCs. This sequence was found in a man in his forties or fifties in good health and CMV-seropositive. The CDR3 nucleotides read TGCGCCAGCAGCTTGGCCGTCAGCGGGAGGTACAATGAGCAGTTCTTC. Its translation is CASSLAVSGRYNEQFF. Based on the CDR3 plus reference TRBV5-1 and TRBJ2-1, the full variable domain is KAGVTQTPRYLIKTRGQQVTLSCSPISGHRSVSWYQQTPGQGLQFLFEYFSETQRNKGNFPGRFSGRQFSNSRSEMNVSTLELGDSALYLCASSLAVSGRYNEQFFGPGTRLTVL.